Presented here are 6 T cell receptor beta chains from one specimen sequenced in a study of T cell responses to AZD1222 COVID-19 vaccine. Generated by immunoSEQ multiplex PCR, the TCRdb table keeps only in-frame clones and is missing some. The table records 150,000 or so clones, around 94% of them present only once. Sequenced material: peripheral blood, taken on day 0 of AZD1222 vaccination. The source is an adult in good health.

The rearrangement joins TRBV7-9 to TRBJ1-1; D is perhaps TRBD1 (6 bases). Germline values: CDR1 SEHNR, CDR2 FQNEAQ (reference sequence). The CDR3 runs 17 residues. With 2 bases removed from V and 3 bases from J, the gap between germline ends came to 19 bases. The CDR3 coding sequence is TGTGCCAGCAGCTTACGGGGGGCAGGGGAGGCTCACACTGAAGCTTTCTTT. Its protein is CASSLRGAGEAHTEAFF.

The V call is TRBV12-3 or TRBV12-4, the J call TRBJ2-1; no firm D call. V lost 7 bases and J 9 bases, leaving 10 bases between the germline ends. The CDR3 totals 11 residues. In nucleotides, the CDR3 is TGTGCCAGCACCGCCTATGGTGAGCAGTTCTTC. It codes for CASTAYGEQFF.

The chain recombines TRBV21-1 with TRBJ2-5; the D segment call TRBD2 is taken from the table without a DNA check. TRBV21-1 is recorded as a pseudogene. The CDR3 has 12 amino acids. The CDR3 spells CASSIIGETQYF. The CDR3 DNA is TGTGCCAGCAGCATCATCGGGGAGACCCAGTACTTC.

To note about this clone: An end of the junction does not agree with germline; a read error may underlie this. This rearrangement joins TRBV18 to TRBJ2-7; D remains ambiguous. Germline V gene lookup returns CDR1 KGHSH and CDR2 LQKENI. The CDR3 is 13 amino acids. The DNA of the CDR3 is TGTGCCAGCTCTCCACTTCCCCTCTACGAGCAGTACTTC. Encoded protein: CASSPLPLYEQYF.

The chain uses TRBV5-4 and TRBJ1-5; D gene unclear. With 0 bases removed from V and 5 bases from J, the gap between germline ends came to 6 bases. CDR1 SGHNT and CDR2 YYREEE come from the germline V gene (reference sequence). This CDR3 region has 13 residues. CDR3 amino acids: CASSLEWDQPQHF. CDR3 DNA sequence: TGTGCCAGCAGCTTGGAATGGGATCAGCCCCAGCATTTT.

V is TRBV28 and J is TRBJ2-2; possibly TRBD2 for D (5 bases). The CDR3 is 13 amino acids. The V end lost 6 bases, the J end lost 9 bases, and 14 bases lay between the germline ends. The germline V gene has CDR1 MDHEN and CDR2 SYDVKM. As DNA, the CDR3 is TGTGCCAGCAGATTGGCGGGTTCTAGGGAGCTGTTTTTT. This codes for CASRLAGSRELFF.